This T cell receptor beta chain was captured by sequencing in a study of Graves' ophthalmopathy and Graves' hyperthyroidism. This clonotype was counted at least ten times. The CDR3 totals 13 residues. Trimming cost V 5 bases and J 8 bases, with 15 bases left between them. Germline V gene lookup returns CDR1 LNHDA and CDR2 SQIVND (reference sequence). Thyroid ultrasound, orbital computed tomography, TRAb, serum thyroxine and clinical symptoms formed the basis of diagnosis. Transcripts of RNA were the source for amplifying TCR beta CDR3 regions. The authors performed first-round RT-PCR with HTBI primers and then a second-round multiplex PCR. One entry per CDR3 protein results from TCRdb running MiXCR on the multiplex PCR reads. The sample yields around 1.1 million distinct CDR3 sequences, less than 45% seen once.

The TCR comes from an adult man with Graves' hyperthyroidism. The specimen sequenced was peripheral blood or thyroid tissue (not recorded which). The genes are TRBV19 and TRBJ1-1; D possibly corresponds to TRBD1 (6 bases). In DNA, the CDR3 is TGTGCCAGTAGTTTTCTCTTACAGGGCGAAGCTTTCTTT. Its translation is CASSFLLQGEAFF.